These T cell receptor beta chains were read from a single sample in a study of post-analysis software for immune sequencing data. Each CDR3 protein is one row after TCRdb ran MiXCR on the PCR reads. The sample records hundreds of thousands of distinct CDR3 sequences, about 60% being singletons. The sequencing sample was made of blood. Every receptor here comes from a girl aged 2 to 9 with multiple sclerosis. CDR3s include the opening cysteine and the closing phenylalanine or tryptophan. The D gene is left open where the match is weak. Clone size is stated in some rows and not others, as once, few, many or a class when expanded.

V gene	D gene	clone size	J gene	CDR3 DNA	CDR3 protein
TRBV7-6	TRBD1	-	TRBJ2-1	TGTGCCAGCAGCGGATACAGGGGGCAGGGTGAGCAGTTCTTC	CASSGYRGQGEQFF
TRBV5-6	-	-	TRBJ2-4	TGTGCCAGCAGCTATTACCAGGTGCCCAAAAACATTCAGTACTTC	CASSYYQVPKNIQYF
TRBV6-5	TRBD2	few	TRBJ2-7	TGTGCCAGCAGTTACTCCCCAGGACTAGCGGGGGTTCCTAGCTCCTACAATGAGCAGTACTTC	CASSYSPGLAGVPSSYNEQYF
TRBV5-1	TRBD1	-	TRBJ2-3	TGCGCCAGCAGCATCAAACAGGGGTTTGCAGATACGCAGTATTTT	CASSIKQGFADTQYF
TRBV7-9	TRBD2	-	TRBJ2-7	TGTGCCAGCAGCCCTAGCGGGAGATCTCTCGAGCAGTACTTC	CASSPSGRSLEQYF
TRBV6-6	-	-	TRBJ2-3	TGTGCCAGCAGTTACCTCGTGGGGGTAGTCACAGATACGCAGTATTTT	CASSYLVGVVTDTQYF
TRBV7-3	-	few	TRBJ1-1	TGTGCCAGCAGCTTAGGCGGCCTAGAAGCTTTCTTT	CASSLGGLEAFF
TRBV4-2	TRBD2	few	TRBJ2-7	TGTGCCAGCAGCCCCCAGGGAGCTAGCGGGAGTAGGAACGAGCAGTACTTC	CASSPQGASGSRNEQYF
TRBV6-2/TRBV6-3	-	-	TRBJ1-1	TGTGCCAGCAGTTTCTTGAGGGTAACGAACACTGAAGCTTTCTTT	CASSFLRVTNTEAFF
TRBV7-2	-	few	TRBJ1-1	TGTGCCAGCAGTCGACGATTCTCGGGGGAGCTCATGAACACTGAAGCTTTCTTT	CASSRRFSGELMNTEAFF
TRBV6-2/TRBV6-3	TRBD2	-	TRBJ2-3	TGTGCCAGCAGTTACACCCCTAGACTAGCGGGGTCAGATACGCAGTATTTT	CASSYTPRLAGSDTQYF
TRBV6-6	TRBD2	many	TRBJ2-3	TGTGCCAGCAGCCATACTAGCGGGGTCTACACAGATACGCAGTATTTT	CASSHTSGVYTDTQYF
TRBV29-1	-	-	TRBJ1-1	TGCAGCGTTGTGGAGCTTGAAGCTTTCTTT	CSVVELEAFF
TRBV20-1	TRBD2	few	TRBJ2-7	TGCAGTGCTAGAGATCAAGCGGGAGGTTACGAGCAGTACTTC	CSARDQAGGYEQYF
TRBV5-5	-	-	TRBJ1-2	TGTGCCAGCAGCTTGGCTGCCAGCTATGGCTACACCTTC	CASSLAASYGYTF
TRBV30	-	-	TRBJ1-2	TGTGCCTGGAGTGTCTCGGGGGGCAACTATGGCTACACCTTC	CAWSVSGGNYGYTF
TRBV10-3	-	once	TRBJ2-3	TGTGCCATCAGTGATCGGAATCCCAGCACAGATACGCAGTATTTT	CAISDRNPSTDTQYF
TRBV10-3	TRBD1	-	TRBJ2-1	TGTGCCATCAGTGGAGGACAGGGGAGGATAAATGAGCAGTTCTTC	CAISGGQGRINEQFF
TRBV7-9	-	-	TRBJ2-2	TGTGCCAGCGAGCCCAGGGTAGACACCGGGGAGCTGTTTTTT	CASEPRVDTGELFF
TRBV10-3	-	many	TRBJ2-3	TGTGCCATCAGTGAGTCGGGGGATACGCAGTATTTT	CAISESGDTQYF
TRBV20-1	TRBD2	-	TRBJ2-2	TGCAGTGCTCGACTAGCGGGGGCTACCACCGGGGAGCTGTTTTTT	CSARLAGATTGELFF
TRBV20-1	TRBD2	few	TRBJ2-1	TGCAGTGTTGTTTCTAGCGGGACCTACAATGAGCAGTTCTTC	CSVVSSGTYNEQFF
TRBV6-5	TRBD2	-	TRBJ2-2	TGTGCCAGCAGTTATATAGCGGGAGGGAACACCGGGGAGCTGTTTTTT	CASSYIAGGNTGELFF
TRBV2	-	-	TRBJ1-6	TGTGCCAGCAGTGAAGGGGGCAGTAATTCACCCCTCCACTTT	CASSEGGSNSPLHF
TRBV2	-	-	TRBJ1-2	TGTGCCAGCAGATCGGGTTTTAACTATGGCTACACCTTC	CASRSGFNYGYTF
TRBV20-1	-	once	TRBJ2-1	TGCAGTGCCCTGGGACTGCACAGCTCCTACAATGAGCAGTTCTTC	CSALGLHSSYNEQFF
TRBV12-3/TRBV12-4	-	-	TRBJ2-7	TGTGCCAGCAGTCACCAATCCTCCTACGAGCAGTACTTC	CASSHQSSYEQYF
TRBV18	-	-	TRBJ1-1	TGTGCCAGCTCCCCTAACCGGGACGCGACTGAAGCTTTCTTT	CASSPNRDATEAFF
TRBV7-9	-	-	TRBJ1-4	TGTGCCAGCAGCTCAGGGACCGCAACTAATGAAAAACTGTTTTTT	CASSSGTATNEKLFF
TRBV24-1	TRBD2	-	TRBJ2-3	TGTGCCACCAGTGCTCTAGCGGGGGGTTCTGGCACAGATACGCAGTATTTT	CATSALAGGSGTDTQYF
TRBV20-1	TRBD2	-	TRBJ2-7	TGCAGTGCTAGAGGGACTAGCGGGAGGACCTCCTACGAGCAGTACTTC	CSARGTSGRTSYEQYF
TRBV3-1	-	-	TRBJ1-6	TGTGCCAGCAGCCAAGAGGGCAGGGTGGGCTCACCCCTCCACTTT	CASSQEGRVGSPLHF
TRBV9	-	-	TRBJ2-7	TGTGCCAGCAGCGCTGCAGGCGGGCCCTCCTACGAGCAGTACTTC	CASSAAGGPSYEQYF
TRBV29-1	-	few	TRBJ2-1	TGCAGCGTTGAACAGGCCCTCTACAATGAGCAGTTCTTC	CSVEQALYNEQFF
TRBV24-1	-	-	TRBJ2-1	TGTGCCACCGGGGCTCAGCTCAATGAGCAGTTCTTC	CATGAQLNEQFF